The next 29 T cell receptor beta chains were all read from a single sample in a study of neurological immune-mediated disorders (dated by TCRdb to 2018 to 2020). The time point label on this specimen signifies: longitudinal time-point 3. Library creation used 5' RACE. TCRdb records Illumina HiSeq 2500 as the sequencer. Using fastp at Q25 and MiXCR, TCRdb reprocessed the public reads and kept productive beta chains. Identical CDR3 protein sequences are pooled into one entry, listed with their most common genes and DNA. Counted in this sample were around 97,000 distinct CDR3 sequences; 11% of them appeared once. The ten largest clones add up to 3.1% of the sample. The sample comprised PBMCs. The receptors originated from a female donor with HTLV-1-associated myelopathy (HAM/TSP).

V is TRBV5-1 and J is TRBJ2-5, with a possible D match to TRBD1 (5 bases). Germline-derived CDR1 and CDR2 are SGHRS and YFSETQ. The CDR3 contains 14 residues. Trimming shortened V by 5 bases and J by 0 bases, and 11 bases separated the two germline ends. The CDR3 loop reads CASRPLGHQETQYF. The CDR3 DNA is TGCGCCAGCAGGCCTTTGGGGCACCAAGAGACCCAGTACTTC.

The CDR3 reads CASSLGRGTSTDTQYF. CDR3 nucleotide sequence: TGTGCCAGCAGCCTCGGGAGGGGAACTAGCACAGATACGCAGTATTTT. V gene TRBV7-3 combines with J gene TRBJ2-3; 8 nucleotides agree with TRBD2. The CDR3 spans 16 residues. Germline assignment: CDR1 SGHTA and CDR2 FQGTGA. Trimming removed 5 bases from V and 0 bases from J; junction bases left unmatched: 7.

This clonotype showed up many times. This chain uses TRBV2 with TRBJ1-6, with D perhaps TRBD1 (6 bases). Per germline, CDR1 SNHLY and CDR2 FYNNEI. The length of the CDR3 is 14 residues. V was cut by 8 bases and J by 10 bases, with 18 bases left in between. CDR3 sequence: CASVSHGGESPLHF. The DNA for the CDR3 is TGTGCCAGCGTGTCACACGGGGGCGAATCACCCCTCCACTTT.

This clonotype showed up just a few times. This chain uses TRBV29-1 with TRBJ2-1; D is unresolved. Germline V CDR1 and CDR2: SQVTM, ANQGSEA. V dropped 1 base and J dropped 6 bases, with 4 bases sitting between them. This CDR3 has 11 amino acids. CDR3 bases: TGCAGCGTTGAAGGCCGCAATGAGCAGTTCTTC. Translation: CSVEGRNEQFF.

At least ten counts were recorded for this clonotype. The chain is built from TRBV15 and TRBJ1-1, with D possibly TRBD1 on 6 matching bases. The CDR3 spans 13 residues. CDR1 LNHNV and CDR2 YYDKDF come from the germline V gene (reference sequence). Between the trimmed V and J ends, which lost 2 bases and 10 bases, there was a span of 14 bases. In DNA form, the CDR3 reads TGTGCCACCAGCAGACCACAGGGACTGGTAGCTTTCTTT. Translated: CATSRPQGLVAFF.

This clonotype was counted ten times or more. The chain uses TRBV5-1 and TRBJ2-7; D unclear. Germline loops: CDR1 SGHRS, CDR2 YFSETQ. The CDR3 runs 14 residues. V lost 0 bases and J 5 bases, leaving 12 bases between the germline ends. In nucleotides, the CDR3 is TGCGCCAGCAGCTTGGGGGCCACAAATCACGAGCAGTACTTC. Translation: CASSLGATNHEQYF.

This clonotype appeared many times. This sequence joins TRBV5-1 and TRBJ2-3; 9 bases map to TRBD2. The CDR3 is 16 residues long. From germline, CDR1 is SGHRS and CDR2 YFSETQ. V dropped 3 bases and J dropped 5; count of bases not matched to a gene: 10. CDR3 bases: TGCGCCAGCAGCTCCCCTGCGGGGGGGCCTAGAGATACGCAGTATTTT. Residues: CASSSPAGGPRDTQYF.

This clonotype was seen only a few times. V gene TRBV11-2 combines with J gene TRBJ2-1; the match to TRBD1 covers 12 bases. Trimming removed 5 bases from V and 6 bases from J; junction bases left unmatched: 17. The CDR3 extends over 19 amino acids. Germline loops: CDR1 SGHAT, CDR2 FQNNGV. The CDR3 sequence: CASSKRTPGQGALFNEQFF. CDR3 coding DNA: TGTGCCAGCAGCAAACGGACACCGGGACAGGGGGCGCTTTTCAATGAGCAGTTCTTC.

This clonotype has at least ten counts. The V call is TRBV9, the J call TRBJ1-1; D is perhaps TRBD1 (5 bases). The CDR3 covers 14 residues. V was cut by 0 bases and J by 5 bases, with 11 bases left in between. Germline V gives CDR1 SGDLS, CDR2 YYNGEE. CDR3 sequence reads: CASSVEAGETEAFF. The DNA for the CDR3 is TGTGCCAGCAGCGTAGAGGCGGGGGAGACTGAAGCTTTCTTT.

This clonotype was counted ten times or more. The V and J genes are TRBV5-1 and TRBJ2-2; TRBD1 aligns across 7 bases. This CDR3 is 16 amino acids long. Germline V gene sequence: CDR1 SGHRS, CDR2 YFSETQ. V lost 0 bases to trimming and J lost 0 bases; unmatched junction nucleotides: 2. This CDR3 reads CASSLAQGANTGELFF. CDR3 DNA: TGCGCCAGCAGCTTGGCCCAGGGGGCGAACACCGGGGAGCTGTTTTTT.

This clonotype was seen only a few times. The chain employs TRBV20-1 and TRBJ2-3, with 7 nucleotides matching TRBD2. The CDR3 totals 15 residues. V lost 6 bases and J lost 6; bases outside the gene matches: 15. CDR1 and CDR2 (germline): DFQATT, SNEGSKA (reference sequence). CDR3 protein: CSAPIRQRGGDTQYF. CDR3 DNA: TGCAGTGCCCCCATCCGACAGCGGGGTGGTGATACGCAGTATTTT.

This clonotype has a count of ten or more. V and J are TRBV7-9 and TRBJ1-6; 8 nucleotides line up with TRBD1. Germline V gives CDR1 SEHNR, CDR2 FQNEAQ (reference sequence). V was pared by 3 bases and J by 10 bases, with 8 bases of the junction left unmatched. The CDR3 loop spans 15 amino acids. The DNA for the CDR3 is TGTGCCAGCAGCTTGAGTGACAGGGGATGGTCACCCCTCCACTTT. Amino acids: CASSLSDRGWSPLHF.

This clonotype was seen at least ten times. This rearrangement joins TRBV5-1 to TRBJ2-6; the D gene is possibly TRBD2 (7 bases). Germline-derived CDR1 and CDR2 are SGHRS and YFSETQ. This CDR3 has 19 residues. The V and J ends lost 1 base and 0 bases respectively, with 17 bases between them. The CDR3 spells CASSLYSWGGFSGANVLTF. DNA of the CDR3: TGCGCCAGCAGCTTGTATTCATGGGGGGGCTTCTCTGGGGCCAACGTCCTGACTTTC.

The sample holds many counts of this clonotype. V is TRBV29-1 and J is TRBJ2-3; possibly TRBD2 for D (5 bases). The germline CDR1 and CDR2 sequences are SQVTM and ANQGSEA. Trimming removed 4 bases from V and 2 bases from J, with 10 bases in between. This CDR3 is built from 13 residues. The CDR3 DNA reads TGCAGCGTTGCTTCGGGAATCACAGATACGCAGTATTTT. It encodes CSVASGITDTQYF.

The genes are TRBV6-6 and TRBJ2-3; D gene uncertain. The V and J ends lost 7 bases and 5 bases respectively, with 22 bases between them. Germline assignment: CDR1 MNHNY and CDR2 SVGAGI (reference sequence). The CDR3 runs to 16 residues. CDR3 sequence (DNA): TGTGCCAGCACCGATAAGGGTCCCCCATCGGGAGATACGCAGTATTTT. Its protein product is CASTDKGPPSGDTQYF.

This clonotype was counted a few times. The CDR3 reads CASSSSGLQGNYGYTF. The CDR3 nucleotides read TGTGCCAGCAGTTCATCGGGACTTCAGGGGAACTATGGCTACACCTTC. The chain couples TRBV28 to TRBJ1-2; maybe TRBD1 (6 bases). V was pared by 4 bases and J by 2 bases, with 17 bases between. CDR3 length equals 16 residues. Germline lookup yields CDR1 MDHEN and CDR2 SYDVKM.

A word on this clonotype: With a much larger clone just one base away, this may be a read error. The V and J genes are TRBV20-1 and TRBJ2-2, with 8 nucleotides matching TRBD2. CDR3 length: 17 amino acids. Germline V gene lookup returns CDR1 DFQATT and CDR2 SNEGSKA (reference sequence). The CDR3 region is CSARPGTRGSNTGELLF. The CDR3 DNA reads TGCAGTGCAAGGCCCGGGACTAGGGGTTCCAACACCGGGGAGCTGCTTTTT.

This clonotype came up many times. This chain connects TRBV7-9 to TRBJ1-2; 7 bases map to TRBD1. The CDR3 covers 14 residues. Germline loops: CDR1 SEHNR, CDR2 FQNEAQ (reference sequence). V shed 5 bases and J 7 bases; nucleotides not matched to a gene: 10. CDR3 residues: CASSPMTGILGYTF. CDR3 bases: TGTGCCAGCAGCCCTATGACAGGGATTCTTGGCTACACCTTC.

Many counts were recorded for this clonotype. The chain links TRBV29-1 to TRBJ1-4; D not resolved. The V end lost 1 base, the J end lost 0 bases, and 12 bases lay between the germline ends. This CDR3 has 16 residues. CDR1 is SQVTM and CDR2 is ANQGSEA in the germline V gene. CDR3 amino acids: CSVEGRRGPTNEKLFF. In DNA, the CDR3 is TGCAGCGTTGAAGGAAGGCGCGGGCCAACTAATGAAAAACTGTTTTTT. Full variable domain (rest looked up from reference TRBV29-1 and TRBJ1-4): SAVISQKPSRDICQRGTSLTIQCQVDSQVTMMFWYRQQPGQSLTLIATANQGSEATYESGFVIDKFPISRPNLTFSTLTVSNMSPEDSSIYLCSVEGRRGPTNEKLFFGSGTQLSVL.

This clonotype has a count of ten or more. The CDR3 nucleotides read TGCAGTGCTAGACACTCAGGGAACTATGGCTACACCTTC. It codes for CSARHSGNYGYTF. This rearrangement joins TRBV20-1 to TRBJ1-2; possibly TRBD1 for D (5 bases). The V and J ends lost 2 bases and 2 bases respectively, with 9 bases between them. This CDR3 comprises 13 residues. The germline gives CDR1 DFQATT, CDR2 SNEGSKA (reference sequence).

This clonotype was observed at least ten times. The chain has TRBV5-1 and TRBJ2-3; TRBD2 matches at 9 bases. In germline, CDR1 is SGHRS, CDR2 YFSETQ. The CDR3 is 19 amino acids. Trimming cost V 2 bases and J 0 bases; bases outside gene matches: 13. This CDR3 is CASSFLGPSGETSTDTQYF. The DNA of the CDR3 is TGCGCCAGCAGCTTTTTAGGGCCTAGCGGGGAGACTAGCACAGATACGCAGTATTTT. The full variable domain, completed using reference TRBV5-1 and TRBJ2-3, is KAGVTQTPRYLIKTRGQQVTLSCSPISGHRSVSWYQQTPGQGLQFLFEYFSETQRNKGNFPGRFSGRQFSNSRSEMNVSTLELGDSALYLCASSFLGPSGETSTDTQYFGPGTRLTVL.

In its sample, this clonotype was seen a few times. V gene TRBV5-1 combines with J gene TRBJ2-3, with 7 bases fitting TRBD1. Per germline, CDR1 SGHRS and CDR2 YFSETQ. The CDR3 extends over 14 amino acids. The V gene end was trimmed by 7 bases and the J gene end by 0 bases; junction bases not matched to a gene: 5. The CDR3 loop is CASSGQTSTDTQYF. CDR3 bases: TGCGCCAGCTCGGGACAGACTAGCACAGATACGCAGTATTTT.

The sample holds many counts of this clonotype. J is TRBJ2-5 and V is TRBV7-9; 7 nucleotides align to TRBD2. This CDR3 region has 16 residues. In germline, CDR1 is SEHNR, CDR2 FQNEAQ (reference sequence). V was clipped by 1 base and J by 2 bases; unmatched bases: 7. CDR3 amino acids: CASSLGTSAGQETQYF. In nucleotides, the CDR3 is TGTGCCAGCAGCTTAGGAACTAGCGCCGGGCAAGAGACCCAGTACTTC.

This clonotype was found many times. The J gene is TRBJ2-5, the V gene TRBV6-1, with a possible D match to TRBD1 (7 bases). The V gene lost 4 bases and the J gene lost 4 bases, with 13 bases spanning the gap. CDR1 is MNHNS, CDR2 SASEGT, per germline. This CDR3 is 14 amino acids long. DNA of the CDR3: TGTGCCAGCAGTGTGAACAGGGGAGGAGAGACCCAGTACTTC. Encoded protein: CASSVNRGGETQYF.

In this sample, this clonotype turned up many times. This chain connects TRBV5-6 to TRBJ2-1; D not resolved. The CDR3 sequence is 12 residues long. Germline V CDR1 and CDR2: SGHDT, YYEEEE. V gave up 2 bases and J gave up 7 bases, with 7 bases separating them. CDR3 sequence reads: CASSLGENEQFF. DNA of the CDR3: TGTGCCAGCAGCTTAGGAGAGAATGAGCAGTTCTTC. The full variable domain, its missing parts supplied by reference TRBV5-6 and TRBJ2-1, is DAGVTQSPTHLIKTRGQQVTLRCSPKSGHDTVSWYQQALGQGPQFIFQYYEEEERQRGNFPDRFSGHQFPNYSSELNVNALLLGDSALYLCASSLGENEQFFGPGTRLTVL.

This clonotype was counted only a few times. In DNA, the CDR3 is TGCGCCAGCAGCCCCGGCTCGGCGCGGGGCGAGCAGTACTTC. This gives the protein CASSPGSARGEQYF. V and J are TRBV5-1 and TRBJ2-7, with D possibly TRBD2 on 6 matching bases. The CDR3 consists of 14 residues. Between the trimmed V and J ends, which lost 4 bases and 6 bases, there was a span of 17 bases. The germline V gene encodes CDR1 SGHRS and CDR2 YFSETQ.

This clonotype has at least ten counts. This chain joins TRBV5-1 and TRBJ1-2; TRBD1 might be the D (6 bases). CDR3 length: 16 amino acids. With 0 bases removed from V and 0 bases from J, the gap between germline ends came to 12 bases. Germline CDR1 is SGHRS and CDR2 is YFSETQ. The CDR3 is CASSLGSRGSNYGYTF. The DNA for the CDR3 is TGCGCCAGCAGCTTGGGGTCCAGGGGTTCTAACTATGGCTACACCTTC.

V and J are TRBV20-1 and TRBJ1-2; D call uncertain. The CDR3 contains 12 residues. The germline gives CDR1 DFQATT, CDR2 SNEGSKA (reference sequence). With 2 bases removed from V and 4 bases from J, the gap between germline ends came to 8 bases. CDR3: CSARHRFYGYTF. In DNA, the CDR3 is TGCAGTGCTAGACATCGGTTCTATGGCTACACCTTC.

The chain carries TRBV7-9 and TRBJ2-2; D might be TRBD1 (5 bases). V was trimmed by 11 bases and J by 3 bases, leaving 19 bases between them. Per germline, CDR1 SEHNR and CDR2 FQNEAQ (reference sequence). The CDR3 is made up of 15 amino acids. CDR3 in DNA: TGTGCCGGCCAGGGCCCTTCGGCGGACACCGGGGAGCTGTTTTTT. This encodes CAGQGPSADTGELFF.